The 22 T cell receptor beta chains given below trace back to one sample, sequenced in a study of blood T cells in healthy people across ages. Then a second PCR, running about 6 to 12 cycles, was carried out with a sample-barcoded 5' primer and a J-beta primer mix. TCRdb processed the 5' RACE reads anew with MiXCR; each CDR3 protein has one entry. This table holds about 1.5 million distinct CDR3 sequences, roughly two fifths found once. Input material: blood. The receptors derive from a woman aged 18-30 years in good health.

The V gene is TRBV7-9, the J gene TRBJ1-3; a weak D match, TRBD1 (6 bases). Deletions cut 5 bases from V and 5 bases from J, with 13 bases between. CDR1 and CDR2 (germline): SEHNR, FQNEAQ (reference sequence). This CDR3 region has 14 residues. The CDR3 nucleotides are TGTGCCAGCAGCCAGGGGCGAAACAGAAACACCATATATTTT. This encodes CASSQGRNRNTIYF.

The chain links TRBV7-2 to TRBJ2-1; 7 positions agree with TRBD2. This CDR3 is 14 amino acids long. Germline CDR1 reads SGHTA; CDR2 reads FQGNSA. J lost 7 bases, V lost 5 bases, and 8 bases had no gene match. DNA for the CDR3: TGTGCCAGCAGCATTCAGCGGGGAGCGAATGAGCAGTTCTTC. This sequence encodes CASSIQRGANEQFF.

This clonotype has more than one count but fewer than ten. The chain employs TRBV2 and TRBJ2-7; the D gene could be TRBD1 or TRBD2 (5 bases each). This CDR3 region has 14 residues. Germline V lookup: CDR1 SNHLY, CDR2 FYNNEI. Trimming shortened V by 6 bases and J by 6 bases, and 18 bases separated the two germline ends. DNA for the CDR3: TGTGCCAGCAGCCCCCTCACTCGGGGCTCCGAGCAGTACTTC. This encodes CASSPLTRGSEQYF.

This clonotype has a single count. The chain joins TRBV27 to TRBJ2-3; a weak D match, TRBD2 (5 bases). The CDR3 runs to 16 residues. The V gene's germline CDR1 is MNHEY and CDR2 SMNVEV (reference sequence). The germline V and J ends were trimmed by 6 bases and 2 bases, with 18 bases remaining between them. The CDR3 sequence: CASSPLPDGVTDTQYF. The CDR3 DNA follows: TGTGCCAGCAGCCCCCTCCCCGACGGGGTCACAGATACGCAGTATTTT.

This chain joins TRBV10-3 and TRBJ2-7; perhaps TRBD1 as D (6 bases). The CDR3 sequence is 14 residues long. With 6 bases removed from V and 3 bases from J, the gap between germline ends came to 15 bases. From germline, CDR1 is ENHRY and CDR2 SYGVKD. The CDR3 region has the DNA TGTGCCATCAGGCACCCACAGGGAAACTACGAGCAGTACTTC. Amino acid sequence: CAIRHPQGNYEQYF.

CDR3 DNA: TGTGCCATCAGTGATCCTTTGTACCAAGAGACCCAGTACTTC. As protein: CAISDPLYQETQYF. The rearrangement joins TRBV10-3 to TRBJ2-5; D unclear. Trimming removed 3 bases at V and 0 bases at J, with 8 bases between. CDR1 and CDR2 from the germline V gene are ENHRY and SYGVKD. The CDR3 spans 14 residues.

The rearrangement joins TRBV9 to TRBJ1-2, with TRBD1 as a possible D gene (5 bases). The CDR3 is made up of 13 amino acids. CDR1 SGDLS and CDR2 YYNGEE come from the germline V gene. V lost 7 bases and J 10 bases, leaving 20 bases between the germline ends. The CDR3 sequence: CASGPGQRPYYTF. CDR3 bases: TGTGCCAGCGGTCCAGGGCAGAGACCTTACTACACCTTC.

This clonotype was recorded many times. The chain uses TRBV12-3 or TRBV12-4 and TRBJ2-7; D unclear. The CDR3 has 14 amino acids. The V and J ends lost 0 bases and 2 bases respectively, with 8 bases between them. The chain's CDR3 is CASSLAVTPYEQYF. In nucleotides, the CDR3 is TGTGCCAGCAGTTTAGCCGTTACGCCCTACGAGCAGTACTTC.

A remark on this clonotype: Germline is not matched at one junction end, which may reflect a read error. J is TRBJ2-1 and V is TRBV29-1; D might be TRBD2 (5 bases). Germline V lookup: CDR1 SQVTM, CDR2 ANQGSEA. The CDR3 length is 14 residues. The CDR3 sequence: CCVEVGVRHNEQFF. The CDR3 nucleotides are TGCTGCGTTGAAGTGGGAGTGAGGCACAATGAGCAGTTCTTC.

This clonotype was seen only a few times. The chain has TRBV20-1 and TRBJ1-1; D is ambiguous. From germline, CDR1 is DFQATT and CDR2 SNEGSKA (reference sequence). The length of the CDR3 is 13 residues. V was clipped by 6 bases and J by 4 bases, with 15 bases between them. The CDR3 nucleotides read TGCAGTGCCCACCCCAGACTTAGCACTGAAGCTTTCTTT. The encoded protein is CSAHPRLSTEAFF.

This clonotype was seen a few times. The chain joins TRBV28 to TRBJ2-7; TRBD1 is a possible D gene (6 bases). The CDR3 is 14 residues long. V lost 8 bases and J lost 4, with 18 bases in between. Germline loops: CDR1 MDHEN, CDR2 SYDVKM. The CDR3 DNA sequence: TGTGCCAGCGAACGGACGCAGGGGAGATACGAGCAGTACTTC. The encoded protein is CASERTQGRYEQYF.

The V and J genes are TRBV20-1 and TRBJ2-1; 9 nucleotides match TRBD2. Germline V CDR1 and CDR2: DFQATT, SNEGSKA (reference sequence). The CDR3 is 16 residues long. V was pared by 5 bases and J by 4 bases, with 12 bases of the junction left unmatched. The CDR3 protein is CSAVDSPGLAYNEQFF. The DNA of the CDR3 is TGCAGTGCTGTCGATTCTCCGGGACTAGCATACAATGAGCAGTTCTTC.

The genes are TRBV6-5 and TRBJ1-2, with 7 bases matching TRBD1. This CDR3 has 15 amino acids. Germline values: CDR1 MNHEY, CDR2 SVGAGI. The J segment lost 4 bases and the V segment lost 7 bases, leaving 12 bases of the junction unmatched. This chain's CDR3 is CASKGAWDISYGYTF. CDR3 DNA: TGTGCCAGCAAGGGGGCGTGGGACATCTCCTATGGCTACACCTTC.

The chain links TRBV9 to TRBJ2-3; 11 bases fit TRBD2. CDR3 length: 18 residues. Germline CDR1 reads SGDLS; CDR2 reads YYNGEE. Trimming took 2 bases from V and 3 from J; bases not matched to a gene: 11. DNA for the CDR3: TGTGCCAGCAGCGTGGGTCTAGCGGGAGGCTCGGGGACAGATACGCAGTATTTT. Its protein is CASSVGLAGGSGTDTQYF.

Concerning this clonotype itself: A read error is possible here, since a much larger clone lies one base away. The V gene is TRBV20-1, the J gene TRBJ2-7; 7 bases map to TRBD2. V lost 1 base to trimming and J lost 1 base; unmatched junction nucleotides: 1. The CDR3 is 13 residues long. Germline assignment: CDR1 DFQATT and CDR2 SNEGSKA (reference sequence). The CDR3 coding sequence is TGCAGTGCTAGAGGGACTAGGTCCTACGAGCAGTACTTC. This codes for CSARGTRSYEQYF.

This chain connects TRBV20-1 to TRBJ2-5; D is unresolved. Per germline, CDR1 DFQATT and CDR2 SNEGSKA (reference sequence). There are 16 residues in the CDR3. V lost 0 bases and J lost 11, with 25 bases in between. For the CDR3, the DNA is TGCAGTGCTAGAGAGCCCAGGACCCGGGTCCCTAATGAGCAGTACTTC. Its protein product is CSAREPRTRVPNEQYF.

This chain joins TRBV2 and TRBJ1-1; a weak D match, TRBD1 (5 bases). The germline gives CDR1 SNHLY, CDR2 FYNNEI. V was shortened by 8 bases and J by 5 bases, with 15 bases between the two germline ends. This CDR3 has 13 amino acids. Here the CDR3 DNA reads TGTGCCAGCTCTGCAGAAGGGGAAACTGAAGCTTTCTTT. This codes for CASSAEGETEAFF.

V and J are TRBV5-6 and TRBJ2-1; D remains unclear. The last part of the DNA fits TRBJ2-7 better; the J call may be wrong. Germline values: CDR1 SGHDT, CDR2 YYEEEE. The CDR3 is 14 amino acids. This chain's CDR3 is CASRDLSSYNEQYF. CDR3 sequence (DNA): TGTGCCAGCAGGGATTTGAGCTCCTACAATGAGCAGTACTTC.

This clonotype has a handful of counts. This chain connects TRBV20-1 to TRBJ1-2, with D tentatively TRBD1 (5 bases). The CDR3 covers 13 residues. Germline lookup yields CDR1 DFQATT and CDR2 SNEGSKA (reference sequence). V lost 0 bases to trimming and J lost 5 bases, with 10 bases between them. In nucleotides, the CDR3 is TGCAGTGCTAGAGATACGACAGTATATGGCTACACCTTC. Its protein is CSARDTTVYGYTF.

The CDR3 DNA reads TGTGCCAGCAGTTTGAACAGATACTACGAGCAGTACTTC. Translated, it gives CASSLNRYYEQYF. This chain joins TRBV12-3 or TRBV12-4 and TRBJ2-7; the D is unclear. This CDR3 comprises 13 residues. Deletions cut 3 bases from V and 3 bases from J, with 9 bases between.

V is TRBV7-9 and J is TRBJ2-5; D might be TRBD1 (6 bases). There are 14 residues in the CDR3. The germline V gene encodes CDR1 SEHNR and CDR2 FQNEAQ (reference sequence). V lost 2 bases and J 3 bases, leaving 10 bases between the germline ends. The CDR3, as DNA: TGTGCCAGCAGCTTATTACAGGGAAAAGAGACCCAGTACTTC. Translated, it gives CASSLLQGKETQYF.

In its sample, this clonotype was seen a few times. J is TRBJ2-1 and V is TRBV6-5, with 7 bases matching TRBD1. The V gene end was trimmed by 4 bases and the J gene end by 6 bases; junction bases not matched to a gene: 9. The CDR3 consists of 15 residues. In germline, CDR1 is MNHEY, CDR2 SVGAGI. CDR3 loop: CASSFGQARGNEQFF. DNA for the CDR3: TGTGCCAGCAGTTTTGGACAGGCAAGGGGCAATGAGCAGTTCTTC.